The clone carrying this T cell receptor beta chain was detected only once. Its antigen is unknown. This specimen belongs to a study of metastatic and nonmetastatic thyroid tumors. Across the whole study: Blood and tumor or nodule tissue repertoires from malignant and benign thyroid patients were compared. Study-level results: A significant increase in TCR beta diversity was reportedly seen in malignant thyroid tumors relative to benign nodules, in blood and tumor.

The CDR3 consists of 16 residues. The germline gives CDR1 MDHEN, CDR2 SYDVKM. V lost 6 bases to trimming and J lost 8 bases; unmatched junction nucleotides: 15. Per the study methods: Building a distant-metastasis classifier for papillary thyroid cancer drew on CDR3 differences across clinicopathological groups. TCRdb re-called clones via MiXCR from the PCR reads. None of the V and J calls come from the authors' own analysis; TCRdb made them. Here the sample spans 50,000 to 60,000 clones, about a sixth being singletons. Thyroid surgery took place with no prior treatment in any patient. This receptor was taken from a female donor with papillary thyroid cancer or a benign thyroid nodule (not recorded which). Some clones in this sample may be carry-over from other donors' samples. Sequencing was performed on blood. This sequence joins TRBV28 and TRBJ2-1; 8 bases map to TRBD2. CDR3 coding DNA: TGTGCCAGCAGCTGCCCCGCCCGGTCGGGAGGGGATGAGCAGTTCTTC. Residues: CASSCPARSGGDEQFF.